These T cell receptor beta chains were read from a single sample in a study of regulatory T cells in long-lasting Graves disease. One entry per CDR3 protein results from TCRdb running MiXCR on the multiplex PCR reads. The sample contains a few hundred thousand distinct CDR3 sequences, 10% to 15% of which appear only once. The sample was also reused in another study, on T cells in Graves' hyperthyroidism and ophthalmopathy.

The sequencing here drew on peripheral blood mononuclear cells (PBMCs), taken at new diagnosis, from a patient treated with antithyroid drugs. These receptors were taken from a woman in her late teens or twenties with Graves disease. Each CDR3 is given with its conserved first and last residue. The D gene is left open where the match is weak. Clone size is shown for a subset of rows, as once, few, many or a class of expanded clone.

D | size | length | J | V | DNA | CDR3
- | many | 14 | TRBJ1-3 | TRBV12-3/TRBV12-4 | TGTGCCACAAGAGGGGGGTACTCTGGAAACACCATATATTTT | CATRGGYSGNTIYF
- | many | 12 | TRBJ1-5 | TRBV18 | TGTGCCAGCTCACCAAGTAATCAGCCCCAGCATTTT | CASSPSNQPQHF
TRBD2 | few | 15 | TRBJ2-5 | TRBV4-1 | TGCGCCAGCAGTGCAGGAGGCGGGAGCCAAGAGACCCAGTACTTC | CASSAGGGSQETQYF
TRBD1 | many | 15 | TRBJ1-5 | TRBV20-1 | TGCAGTGCTAGAGTGGGACAGGGGGCTAGTCAGCCCCAGCATTTT | CSARVGQGASQPQHF
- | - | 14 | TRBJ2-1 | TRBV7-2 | TGTGCCAGCAGCTCGAAGGGCCTCATGAATGAGCAGTTCTTC | CASSSKGLMNEQFF
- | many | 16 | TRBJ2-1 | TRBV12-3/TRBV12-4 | TGTGCCAGCAGTCTGAACCTAGGCTGGGGTCCCAATGAGCAGTTCTTC | CASSLNLGWGPNEQFF
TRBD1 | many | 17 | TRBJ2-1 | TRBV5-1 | TGCGCCAGCAGCTCCTACTCCGGGACAGGGGGTTTGGGTGAGCAGTTCTTC | CASSSYSGTGGLGEQFF
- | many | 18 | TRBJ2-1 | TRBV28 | TGTGCCAGCAGTAAGGTTTTCGGAGGTACCAGCTCCTACAATGAGCAGTTCTTC | CASSKVFGGTSSYNEQFF
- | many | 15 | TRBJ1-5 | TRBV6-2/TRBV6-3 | TGTGCCAGCAGTTCGGAAGGCCTTAGCAATCAGCCCCAGCATTTT | CASSSEGLSNQPQHF
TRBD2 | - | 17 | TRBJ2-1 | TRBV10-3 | TGTGCCATCAGTGATCCCTTTAGCGGGACGAAGTACAATGAGCAGTTCTTC | CAISDPFSGTKYNEQFF
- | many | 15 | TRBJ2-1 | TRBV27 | TGTGCCAGCAGCCATGGGGTAGCGGTCTACAATGAGCAGTTCTTC | CASSHGVAVYNEQFF
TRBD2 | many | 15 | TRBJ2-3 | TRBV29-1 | TGCAGCGTTGAGTTTAGCGGGGGGGCGACAGATACGCAGTATTTT | CSVEFSGGATDTQYF
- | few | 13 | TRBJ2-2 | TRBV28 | TGTGCCAGCGGGTCGACCAGTGCCGGGGAGCTGTTTTTT | CASGSTSAGELFF
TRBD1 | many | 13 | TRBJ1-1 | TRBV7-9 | TGTGCCAGCAGCTGGACAGGGGCCACTGAAGCTTTCTTT | CASSWTGATEAFF
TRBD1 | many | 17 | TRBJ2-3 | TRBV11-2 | TGTGCCAGCAGCCCCCCCGAGGGACAGGGAAGCACAGATACGCAGTATTTT | CASSPPEGQGSTDTQYF
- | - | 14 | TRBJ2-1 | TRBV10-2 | TGCGCCAGCAGTGACTACAAGTTTGGCCATGAGCAGTTCTTC | CASSDYKFGHEQFF
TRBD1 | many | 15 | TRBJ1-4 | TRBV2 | TGTGCCAGCAGTGAAGGAAGGGGGCCTAATGAAAAACTGTTTTTT | CASSEGRGPNEKLFF
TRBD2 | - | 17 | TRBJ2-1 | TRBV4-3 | TGCGTCAGCAGCCAGGAAACTAGCGGGTCCTCATACAATGAGCAGTTCTTC | CVSSQETSGSSYNEQFF
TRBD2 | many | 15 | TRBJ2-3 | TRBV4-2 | TGTGCCAGCAGCCAAGGCGGGGGGGCAGGGGATACGCAGTATTTT | CASSQGGGAGDTQYF
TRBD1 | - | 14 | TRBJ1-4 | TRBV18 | TGTGCCAGCTCACCAGCGACAGGGGATGAAAAACTGTTTTTT | CASSPATGDEKLFF
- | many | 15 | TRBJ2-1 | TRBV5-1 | TGCGCCAGCAGCGCCTACTCGACAGGATACAATGAGCAGTTCTTC | CASSAYSTGYNEQFF
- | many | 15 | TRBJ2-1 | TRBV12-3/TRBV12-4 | TGTGCCAGCAGTTTATTCTTAGGGTCCTACAATGAGCAGTTCTTC | CASSLFLGSYNEQFF
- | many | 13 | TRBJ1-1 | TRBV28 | TGTGCCAGCAACCCGAGGGGGGGAACTGAAGCTTTCTTT | CASNPRGGTEAFF
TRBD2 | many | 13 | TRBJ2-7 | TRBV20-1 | TGCAGTGCTAGGGGGGGGAGCTCCTACGAGCAGTACTTC | CSARGGSSYEQYF
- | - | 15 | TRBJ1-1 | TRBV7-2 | TGTGCCAGCAGCTTAGCGCCGACGCTTAACACTGAAGCTTTCTTT | CASSLAPTLNTEAFF
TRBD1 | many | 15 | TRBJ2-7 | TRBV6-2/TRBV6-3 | TGTGCCAGCAGTTACTCGAGACAGGGAACCTACGAGCAGTACTTC | CASSYSRQGTYEQYF
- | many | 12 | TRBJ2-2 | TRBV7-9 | TGTGCCAGCAGCTACGCGGGGGGGGAGCTGTTTTTT | CASSYAGGELFF
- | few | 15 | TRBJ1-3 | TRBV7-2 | TGTGCCGGCAGCTTAGTAAGGGGCTCTGGAAACACCATATATTTT | CAGSLVRGSGNTIYF
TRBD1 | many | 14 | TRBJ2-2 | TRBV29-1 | TGCAGCGTTAAGCGACAGGGGGGTACCGGGGAGCTGTTTTTT | CSVKRQGGTGELFF
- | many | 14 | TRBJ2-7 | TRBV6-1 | TGTGCCAGCAGCGAGGGGATCCAGGGCTACGAGCAGTACTTC | CASSEGIQGYEQYF
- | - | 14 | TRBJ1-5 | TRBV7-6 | TGTGCCAGCAGTTTCCCGGGGGCCAATCAGCCCCAGCATTTT | CASSFPGANQPQHF
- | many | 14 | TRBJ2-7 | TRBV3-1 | TGTGCCAGCAGCCAAGATCACAAGAACTACGAGCAGTACTTC | CASSQDHKNYEQYF
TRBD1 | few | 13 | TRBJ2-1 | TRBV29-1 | TGCAGCGGGGACAGGGTGATTGGGAATGAGCAGTTCTTC | CSGDRVIGNEQFF
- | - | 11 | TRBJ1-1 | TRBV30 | TGTGCCTGGAGTGTACTGACTAAAGCTTTCTTT | CAWSVLTKAFF
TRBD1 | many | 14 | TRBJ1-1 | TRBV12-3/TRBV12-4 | TGTGCCAGCAGTTGGGGACAGGGGGCAGGTGAAGCTTTCTTT | CASSWGQGAGEAFF
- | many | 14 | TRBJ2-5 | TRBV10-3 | TGTGCCATCAGTGGGCTTGACAGCGGAGAGACCCAGTACTTC | CAISGLDSGETQYF
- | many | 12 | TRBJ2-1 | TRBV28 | TGTGCCAGCATTCGAATGTACAATGAGCAGTTCTTC | CASIRMYNEQFF
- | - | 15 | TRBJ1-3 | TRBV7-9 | TGTGCCAGCAGCTTAGTCAAGGGTTCGGGAAACACCATATATTTT | CASSLVKGSGNTIYF
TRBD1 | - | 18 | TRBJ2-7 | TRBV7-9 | TGTGCCAGCAGCCCCCGGACAGGGGGACCACTTGATATCTACGAGCAGTACTTC | CASSPRTGGPLDIYEQYF
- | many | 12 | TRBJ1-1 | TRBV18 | TGTGCCAGCTCACCAGTCCTCACTGAAGCTTTCTTT | CASSPVLTEAFF
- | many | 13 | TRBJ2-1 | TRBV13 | TGTGCCACCGGCATCGGGAGTAGGAATGAGCAGTTCTTC | CATGIGSRNEQFF
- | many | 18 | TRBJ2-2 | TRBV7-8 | TGTGCCAGCAGCTCCCTTGTGGGGCTTGATACGAACACCGGGGAGCTGTTTTTT | CASSSLVGLDTNTGELFF
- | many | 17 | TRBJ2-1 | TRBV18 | TGTGCCAGCTCACCCGACTTGCTACTGGGACGGACCAATGAGCAGTTCTTC | CASSPDLLLGRTNEQFF